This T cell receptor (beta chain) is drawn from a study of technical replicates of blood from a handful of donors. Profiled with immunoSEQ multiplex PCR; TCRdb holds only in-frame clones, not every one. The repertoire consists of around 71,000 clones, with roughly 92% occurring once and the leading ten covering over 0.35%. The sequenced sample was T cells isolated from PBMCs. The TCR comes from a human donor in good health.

The CDR3 loop reads CASSYSAGWGEKLFF. CDR3 in DNA: TGTGCCAGCAGTTACTCCGCAGGGTGGGGTGAAAAACTGTTTTTT. The chain uses TRBV6-5 and TRBJ1-4; D might be TRBD1 (5 bases). V lost 0 bases and J lost 7, with 12 bases in between. CDR1 is MNHEY and CDR2 is SVGAGI in the germline V gene. This CDR3 is built from 15 residues.